The next 21 T cell receptor beta chains were all read from a single sample in a study of blood T cell repertoires in COVID-19. Profiled with immunoSEQ multiplex PCR; TCRdb holds only in-frame clones, not every one. The data hold 50,000 or so clones, with 85% to 90% observed a single time. Sequencing was performed on peripheral blood. These receptors were obtained from a human donor in a cohort sampled during active COVID-19.

V usage is TRBV24-1 and J usage is TRBJ2-1, with D possibly matching TRBD2 (6 bases). V gave up 4 bases and J gave up 1 base, with 7 bases separating them. Germline V gives CDR1 KGHDR, CDR2 SFDVKD. The CDR3 contains 14 residues. The CDR3 coding sequence is TGTGCCACCAGTGACAGCGGGTCCTACAATGAGCAGTTCTTC. It is translated as CATSDSGSYNEQFF.

The rearrangement joins TRBV11-3 to TRBJ2-3, with TRBD2 matching 10 bases. The CDR3 runs 18 residues. V shed 5 bases, J shed 2 bases, and the junction held 13 bases outside the gene matches. In germline, CDR1 is SGHNT, CDR2 YENEEA. This CDR3 reads CASSPGRSGGAFTDTQYF. CDR3 coding DNA: TGTGCCAGCAGCCCCGGGAGGAGCGGGGGGGCATTCACAGATACGCAGTATTTT. The whole variable domain, filled in from reference TRBV11-3 and TRBJ2-3, reads EAGVVQSPRYKIIEKKQPVAFWCNPISGHNTLYWYLQNLGQGPELLIRYENEEAVDDSQLPKDRFSAERLKGVDSTLKIQPAELGDSAVYLCASSPGRSGGAFTDTQYFGPGTRLTVL.

The CDR3 is CASSRQGHTEAFF. The DNA for the CDR3 is TGTGCCAGCAGTAGACAGGGCCACACTGAAGCTTTCTTT. The chain employs TRBV6-5 and TRBJ1-1; 7 bases map to TRBD1. Germline-derived CDR1 and CDR2 are MNHEY and SVGAGI. J was trimmed by 3 bases and V by 5 bases; bases with no gene match: 3. This CDR3 has 13 amino acids.

J is TRBJ1-5 and V is TRBV5-5; 10 bases line up with TRBD1. There are 14 residues in the CDR3. J was trimmed by 4 bases and V by 4 bases; bases with no gene match: 2. Looked up from germline, CDR1 is SGHKS and CDR2 is YYEKEE (reference sequence). CDR3 loop: CASSTGQGNQPQHF. The DNA for the CDR3 is TGTGCCAGCAGCACGGGACAGGGGAATCAGCCCCAGCATTTT.

In its sample, this clone was seen once. The chain combines TRBV5-1 with TRBJ1-3; D is ambiguous. The CDR3 runs to 14 residues. The V gene lost 6 bases and the J gene lost 0 bases, with 10 bases spanning the gap. In germline, CDR1 is SGHRS, CDR2 YFSETQ. CDR3 in amino acids: CASKTESSGNTIYF. For the CDR3, the DNA is TGCGCCAGCAAAACGGAGAGCTCTGGAAACACCATATATTTT.

The V gene is TRBV5-1, the J gene TRBJ1-1, with 9 bases matching TRBD1. There are 14 residues in the CDR3. Germline V gene lookup returns CDR1 SGHRS and CDR2 YFSETQ. J gave up 5 bases and V 3 bases, and 5 bases lay outside the gene matches. DNA of the CDR3: TGCGCCAGCAGCTCTACAGGGGGCTGGACTGAAGCTTTCTTT. Translation gives CASSSTGGWTEAFF. Combining the CDR3 with reference TRBV5-1 and TRBJ1-1 gives the whole variable domain KAGVTQTPRYLIKTRGQQVTLSCSPISGHRSVSWYQQTPGQGLQFLFEYFSETQRNKGNFPGRFSGRQFSNSRSEMNVSTLELGDSALYLCASSSTGGWTEAFFGQGTRLTVV.

The chain uses TRBV3-1 (or the pseudogene TRBV3-2) and TRBJ2-7; D is perhaps TRBD1 (5 bases). V lost 3 bases and J lost 0, with 6 bases in between. Germline assignment: CDR1 LGHDT and CDR2 YNNKEL (reference sequence). This CDR3 is built from 13 residues. Written as DNA, the CDR3 is TGTGCCAGCAGCCAGGGGCACTCCTACGAGCAGTACTTC. It specifies CASSQGHSYEQYF.

The V and J genes are TRBV20-1 and TRBJ2-5, with D possibly TRBD2 on 6 matching bases. Germline assignment: CDR1 DFQATT and CDR2 SNEGSKA (reference sequence). Trimming removed 3 bases at V and 5 bases at J, with 16 bases between. The CDR3 extends over 14 amino acids. The CDR3 nucleotides are TGCAGTGCTAGTCGGACTGGCGGGGTGGAGACCCAGTACTTC. Its translation: CSASRTGGVETQYF.

The chain has TRBV6-1 and TRBJ2-2; D is possibly TRBD2 (6 bases). Deletions cut 2 bases from V and 0 bases from J, with 10 bases between. The germline CDR1 and CDR2 sequences are MNHNS and SASEGT. CDR3 length equals 16 residues. The CDR3 bases are TGTGCCAGCAGTGAATATTGGACTACGAACACCGGGGAGCTGTTTTTT. Translating gives CASSEYWTTNTGELFF.

J is TRBJ2-3 and V is TRBV19; 9 bases are shared with TRBD2. The V gene end was trimmed by 7 bases and the J gene end by 3 bases; junction bases not matched to a gene: 11. The CDR3 has 16 amino acids. The germline V gene has CDR1 LNHDA and CDR2 SQIVND (reference sequence). CDR3 sequence: CASNSLAGGLTDTQYF. The CDR3 DNA reads TGTGCCAGTAATTCCTTGGCGGGAGGGCTGACAGATACGCAGTATTTT.

CDR3 in DNA: TGTGCCAGCTCACAGGAGACAGGTCAGGTCGAGCAGTACTTC. Residues: CASSQETGQVEQYF. The rearrangement joins TRBV18 to TRBJ2-7; the D gene is possibly TRBD1 (6 bases). Trimming removed 4 bases at V and 6 bases at J, with 16 bases between. The CDR3 length is 14 residues. The germline CDR1 and CDR2 sequences are KGHSH and LQKENI.

The chain is built from TRBV7-3 and TRBJ2-3, with TRBD1 as a possible D gene (5 bases). There are 16 residues in the CDR3. The germline gives CDR1 SGHTA, CDR2 FQGTGA. V gave up 5 bases and J gave up 6 bases, with 21 bases separating them. Here the CDR3 reads CASSLQLGAGDDTQYF. The CDR3 coding sequence is TGTGCCAGCAGCCTACAGCTAGGGGCCGGAGATGATACGCAGTATTTT.

J is TRBJ2-3 and V is TRBV3-1 (or the pseudogene TRBV3-2); TRBD2 might be the D (7 bases). The germline gives CDR1 LGHDT, CDR2 YNNKEL (reference sequence). V lost 6 bases to trimming and J lost 0 bases, with 10 bases between them. This CDR3 spans 14 amino acids. The CDR3 protein is CASRRGASTDTQYF. For the CDR3, the DNA is TGTGCCAGCAGACGGGGGGCTAGCACAGATACGCAGTATTTT.

This sequence joins TRBV7-2 and TRBJ2-7; 11 nucleotides match TRBD2. CDR3 length: 14 residues. Germline lookup yields CDR1 SGHTA and CDR2 FQGNSA. J lost 5 bases, V lost 6 bases, and 6 bases had no gene match. The CDR3 nucleotides read TGTGCCAGCAGGGTAGCGGGAGGGCCCCACGAGCAGTACGTC. It is translated as CASRVAGGPHEQYV.

The chain employs TRBV28 and TRBJ1-2, with 7 bases matching TRBD1. Germline trimming cut 5 bases from V and 7 bases from J; bases unmatched to any gene: 7. The germline gives CDR1 MDHEN, CDR2 SYDVKM. The CDR3 totals 13 residues. In nucleotides, the CDR3 is TGTGCCAGCAGTCCCCCCCAGGGGGGTGGCTACACCTTC. Its protein is CASSPPQGGGYTF.

This sequence joins TRBV19 and TRBJ2-1, with 12 bases identical to TRBD1. This CDR3 region has 17 residues. J gave up 9 bases and V 6 bases, and 15 bases lay outside the gene matches. Germline V gene sequence: CDR1 LNHDA, CDR2 SQIVND (reference sequence). The CDR3 nucleotides read TGTGCCAGTAGGCCCCTCGGGGACAGGGGGCGAGAGGGTGAGCAGTTCTTC. As protein: CASRPLGDRGREGEQFF.

This chain uses TRBV28 with TRBJ2-3; 7 positions match TRBD1. CDR1 and CDR2 from the germline V gene are MDHEN and SYDVKM. V lost 5 bases, J lost 1 base, and 3 bases stayed unmatched. The CDR3 sequence is 14 residues long. CDR3 in amino acids: CASSVQGRTDTQYF. The CDR3 DNA sequence: TGTGCCAGCAGTGTACAGGGGCGCACAGATACGCAGTATTTT.

The rearrangement uses TRBV7-9 and TRBJ2-1; D might be TRBD1 (5 bases). V lost 1 base, J lost 6 bases, and 10 bases lay in between. This CDR3 comprises 14 residues. Per the germline V gene, CDR1 is SEHNR and CDR2 is FQNEAQ (reference sequence). DNA of the CDR3: TGTGCCAGCAGCTTAGAAGGGGCCTTCAATGAGCAGTTCTTC. Translation gives CASSLEGAFNEQFF.

In the case of this clone: The CDR3 end shows no conserved phenylalanine or tryptophan, and so a read error is likely. Because the CDR3's place on the DNA is in doubt, the DNA is left out and the CDR3 is given as listed by TCRdb. The chain links TRBV28 to TRBJ2-3; the table's D call of TRBD2 was not tested on the DNA. Per germline, CDR1 MDHEN and CDR2 SYDVKM. From its first to its last residue, the CDR3 has 12 amino acids. The CDR3 here is CASSRTEGIPSL.

The chain is built from TRBV28 and TRBJ1-2, with TRBD1 matching over 7 bases. The CDR3 has 13 amino acids. J was trimmed by 0 bases and V by 7 bases; bases with no gene match: 2. Germline V gene sequence: CDR1 MDHEN, CDR2 SYDVKM. This chain's CDR3 is CASTTGPNYGYTF. CDR3 DNA sequence: TGTGCCAGCACGACAGGGCCTAACTATGGCTACACCTTC.

J is TRBJ1-1 and V is TRBV30; 7 bases map to TRBD1. Germline values: CDR1 GTSNPN, CDR2 SVGIG (reference sequence). The CDR3 runs to 13 residues. V gave up 2 bases and J gave up 4 bases; unmatched junction bases: 4. This CDR3 is CAWSRGGSTEAFF. The CDR3 DNA follows: TGTGCCTGGAGTAGAGGGGGCAGCACTGAAGCTTTCTTT.